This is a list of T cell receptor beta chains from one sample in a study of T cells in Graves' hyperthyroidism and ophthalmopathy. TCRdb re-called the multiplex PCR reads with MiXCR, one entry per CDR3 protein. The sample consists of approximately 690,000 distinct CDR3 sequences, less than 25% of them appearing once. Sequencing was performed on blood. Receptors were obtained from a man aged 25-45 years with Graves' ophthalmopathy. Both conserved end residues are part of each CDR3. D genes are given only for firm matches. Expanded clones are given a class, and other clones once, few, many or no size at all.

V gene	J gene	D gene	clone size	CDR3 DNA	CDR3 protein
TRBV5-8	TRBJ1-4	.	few	TGTGCCAGCAGCTTGCAAAGCGGGTCTAATGAAAAACTGTTTTTT	CASSLQSGSNEKLFF
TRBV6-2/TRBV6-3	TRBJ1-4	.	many	TGTGCCAGCAGTTACTTACTACGGGTGGCAACTAATGAAAAACTGTTTTTT	CASSYLLRVATNEKLFF
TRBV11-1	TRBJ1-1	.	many	TGTGCCAGCAGGGGATTGTCGGGGGACGAAGCTTTCTTT	CASRGLSGDEAFF
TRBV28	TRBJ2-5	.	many	TGTGCCAGCACCGATCACGGGTTTCGTCAAGAGACCCAGTACTTC	CASTDHGFRQETQYF
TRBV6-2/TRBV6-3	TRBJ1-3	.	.	TGTGCCAGCAAGGAGAGGACTGGAAACACCATATATTTT	CASKERTGNTIYF
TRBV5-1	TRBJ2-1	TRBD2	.	TGCGCCAGCAGCACGGGACTAGCGGGAGGTCCCAATGAGCAGTTCTTC	CASSTGLAGGPNEQFF
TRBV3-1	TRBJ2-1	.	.	TGTGCCAGCAGCTTAGCTAACAATGAGCAGTTCTTC	CASSLANNEQFF
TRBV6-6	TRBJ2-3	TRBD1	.	TGTGCCAGCAGTTACTCGGCCGGGACAGGGGACACAGATACGCAGTATTTT	CASSYSAGTGDTDTQYF
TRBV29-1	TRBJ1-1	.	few	TGCAGCGTTCGACAGGAAATGAACACTGAAGCTTTCTTT	CSVRQEMNTEAFF
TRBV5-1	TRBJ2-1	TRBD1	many	TGCGCCAGCAGCTCGACAGGGAACAATGAGCAGTTCTTC	CASSSTGNNEQFF
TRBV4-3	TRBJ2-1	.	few	TGCGCCAGCAGCCAAGTGCTAGTGAGATCCAATGAGCAGTTCTTC	CASSQVLVRSNEQFF
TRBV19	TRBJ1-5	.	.	TGTGCCAGTAGTATAGGAGGGGGACGCAATCAGCCCCAGCATTTT	CASSIGGGRNQPQHF
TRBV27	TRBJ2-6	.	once	TGTGCCAGCAGTATCTTGGGCTCTGGGGCCAACGTCCTGACTTTC	CASSILGSGANVLTF
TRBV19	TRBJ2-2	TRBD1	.	TGTGCCAGTCGACAGGGGGCAAGGACCGGGGAGCTGTTTTTT	CASRQGARTGELFF
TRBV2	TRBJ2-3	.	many	TGTGCCAGCACGTGGAGAGATACGCAGTATTTT	CASTWRDTQYF
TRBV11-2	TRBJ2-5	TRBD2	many	TGTGCCAGCAGTCAACAGCGGACTAGCGAGACCCAGTACTTC	CASSQQRTSETQYF
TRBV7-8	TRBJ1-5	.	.	TGTGCCAGCACTAAAGCCCCATCGGTGGCTAGCAATCAGCCCCAGCATTTT	CASTKAPSVASNQPQHF